The 24 T cell receptor beta chains presented below share a single source sample, sequenced in a study of cytomegalovirus exposure and HLA in healthy donors. Researchers ran the PCR with 60 Vbeta and 13 Jbeta primers. Sequencing was performed with immunoSEQ multiplex PCR; in TCRdb, only in-frame clones are kept and a portion is missing. Among around 140,000 clones listed, just under 90% were seen once. The sample was PBMCs. All receptors derive from a woman aged 25 to 39 in good health and CMV-seronegative.

This clone was seen once. The chain has TRBV7-9 and TRBJ2-5, with 12 bases lining up with TRBD1. CDR1 SEHNR and CDR2 FQNEAQ come from the germline V gene (reference sequence). J gave up 2 bases and V 5 bases, and 15 bases lay outside the gene matches. The CDR3 has 19 residues. The CDR3 DNA follows: TGTGCCAGCAGCCTGCACGGGTGGGACAGGGGGCCTGAACAAGAGACCCAGTACTTC. It is translated as CASSLHGWDRGPEQETQYF.

The chain combines TRBV18 with TRBJ1-1; D gene unclear. The CDR3 is 18 amino acids. V lost 5 bases, J lost 1 base, and 23 bases lay in between. Germline loops: CDR1 KGHSH, CDR2 LQKENI. The CDR3 DNA follows: TGTGCCAGCTCAAATCTACCGAGGAGGAGCCAATCGAACACTGAAGCTTTCTTT. It is translated as CASSNLPRRSQSNTEAFF.

The genes are TRBV9 and TRBJ1-5; D uncertain. The CDR3 totals 13 residues. Trimming cost V 4 bases and J 4 bases, with 9 bases left between them. Germline V CDR1 and CDR2: SGDLS, YYNGEE. The CDR3, as DNA: TGTGCCAGCAGCCCAACAGAGAATCAGCCCCAGCATTTT. This codes for CASSPTENQPQHF.

The J gene is TRBJ2-7, the V gene TRBV30, with D tentatively TRBD2 (5 bases). Trimming stripped 3 bases from V and 9 bases from J, with 12 bases between. This CDR3 spans 11 amino acids. CDR1 is GTSNPN, CDR2 SVGIG, per germline (reference sequence). The CDR3, as DNA: TGTGCCTGGAGGGAACGGCGGGCGCAGTACTTC. Translating it yields CAWRERRAQYF.

The rearrangement joins TRBV7-8 to TRBJ2-3, with D perhaps matching TRBD2 (6 bases). This CDR3 has 13 amino acids. Germline V gene sequence: CDR1 SGHVS, CDR2 FQNEAQ. V was trimmed by 1 base and J by 5 bases, leaving 7 bases between them. DNA of the CDR3: TGTGCCAGCAGCTTAGACGGGGGAGATACGCAGTATTTT. It yields the protein CASSLDGGDTQYF.

This clone was counted between two and nine times. The chain employs TRBV28 and TRBJ1-2; TRBD1 agrees at 8 bases. The J segment lost 4 bases and the V segment lost 2 bases, leaving 6 bases of the junction unmatched. Germline assignment: CDR1 MDHEN and CDR2 SYDVKM. The CDR3 sequence is 15 residues long. CDR3 protein: CASSLEDRVAYGYTF. CDR3 in DNA: TGTGCCAGCAGTTTAGAGGACAGGGTAGCCTATGGCTACACCTTC.

The V and J genes are TRBV10-3 and TRBJ1-1, with D unresolved. The CDR3 contains 15 residues. CDR1 is ENHRY, CDR2 SYGVKD, per germline. Trimming stripped 5 bases from V and 0 bases from J, with 13 bases between. The CDR3, as DNA: TGTGCCATCAGTAACACGGGAACTCTGAACACTGAAGCTTTCTTT. Protein: CAISNTGTLNTEAFF.

The genes are TRBV11-1 and TRBJ2-7; D may be TRBD2 (5 bases). Germline V gene sequence: CDR1 SGHAT, CDR2 FQDESV (reference sequence). This CDR3 region has 18 residues. Trimming cost V 5 bases and J 6 bases, with 29 bases left between them. The CDR3 region is CASSLRGTAGAPTSEQYF. DNA for the CDR3: TGTGCCAGCAGCCTTCGGGGAACGGCGGGTGCACCTACGAGCGAGCAGTACTTC.

The J gene is TRBJ2-5, the V gene TRBV2; D is perhaps TRBD2 (6 bases). V lost 9 bases and J 5 bases, leaving 16 bases between the germline ends. The germline V gene encodes CDR1 SNHLY and CDR2 FYNNEI. The CDR3 contains 13 residues. The DNA for the CDR3 is TGTGCCAGGGAGACTAGTCGTAGTGAGACCCAGTACTTC. As protein: CARETSRSETQYF.

The chain carries TRBV7-2 and TRBJ1-1; D unresolved. V gave up 3 bases and J gave up 6 bases, with 14 bases separating them. The CDR3 is 14 amino acids. Germline V gene lookup returns CDR1 SGHTA and CDR2 FQGNSA. Written as DNA, the CDR3 is TGTGCCAGCAGCTTCGATCGCCAGGCCTCTGAAGCTTTCTTT. This translates into CASSFDRQASEAFF.

The chain couples TRBV7-9 to TRBJ1-5, with D maybe TRBD1 (5 bases). Germline-derived CDR1 and CDR2 are SEHNR and FQNEAQ (reference sequence). This CDR3 region has 16 residues. The germline V and J ends were trimmed by 5 bases and 3 bases, with 17 bases remaining between them. CDR3 amino acids: CASSMGGTGLNQPQHF. In DNA, the CDR3 is TGTGCCAGCAGCATGGGGGGGACGGGTCTCAATCAGCCCCAGCATTTT.

This clone was counted once. V gene TRBV4-1 combines with J gene TRBJ2-7; 11 positions match TRBD2. Germline CDR1 reads MGHRA; CDR2 reads YSYEKL. Trimming took 1 base from V and 6 from J; bases not matched to a gene: 2. The CDR3 contains 14 residues. CDR3 sequence reads: CASSQVAGGFEQYF. The CDR3 DNA reads as TGCGCCAGCAGCCAAGTAGCGGGGGGGTTCGAGCAGTACTTC.

The chain is built from TRBV6-6 and TRBJ1-1, with TRBD1 identical over 7 bases. CDR1 and CDR2 from the germline V gene are MNHNY and SVGAGI (reference sequence). Unmatched junction bases numbered 5, after V lost 6 bases and J lost 1 base. The CDR3 sequence is 14 residues long. In nucleotides, the CDR3 is TGTGCCAGCAGAAGACAGGGAGGGAACACTGAAGCTTTCTTT. Its protein product is CASRRQGGNTEAFF.

The rearrangement uses TRBV27 and TRBJ2-3; 10 bases are shared with TRBD2. After removal of 2 bases from V and 5 bases from J, the junction contained 4 bases not matched to a gene. The CDR3 is made up of 15 amino acids. Germline lookup yields CDR1 MNHEY and CDR2 SMNVEV (reference sequence). CDR3 sequence: CASSLMSSGRDTQYF. CDR3 nucleotides: TGTGCCAGCAGTTTAATGTCTAGCGGGAGAGATACGCAGTATTTT.

This chain uses TRBV6-1 with TRBJ2-7; D may be TRBD2 (6 bases). The CDR3 contains 13 residues. Trimming left V 4 bases short and J 3 bases short, with 10 bases between. Germline loops: CDR1 MNHNS, CDR2 SASEGT. CDR3 sequence reads: CASSGGTSYEQYF. DNA for the CDR3: TGTGCCAGCAGTGGCGGGACCAGCTACGAGCAGTACTTC.

This clone has just one count. V usage is TRBV28 and J usage is TRBJ1-2; 7 nucleotides align to TRBD1. The J segment lost 0 bases and the V segment lost 3 bases, leaving 10 bases of the junction unmatched. This CDR3 comprises 17 residues. The germline V gene encodes CDR1 MDHEN and CDR2 SYDVKM. This CDR3 reads CASSFRYRDRTNYGYTF. The CDR3 DNA is TGTGCCAGCAGTTTCCGCTATCGGGACAGAACTAACTATGGCTACACCTTC.

V usage is TRBV2 and J usage is TRBJ2-7; D not resolved. Germline assignment: CDR1 SNHLY and CDR2 FYNNEI. Trimming left V 5 bases short and J 1 base short, with 3 bases between. The CDR3 is made up of 11 amino acids. CDR3 in DNA: TGTGCCAGCAGTCTTTCCTACGAGCAGTACTTC. Its translation: CASSLSYEQYF.

The chain links TRBV28 to TRBJ2-1; 10 bases align to TRBD2. Germline V lookup: CDR1 MDHEN, CDR2 SYDVKM. Unmatched junction bases numbered 11, after V lost 3 bases and J lost 3 bases. The CDR3 extends over 18 amino acids. The CDR3 here is CASSLGTLAGGDYNEQFF. The CDR3 coding sequence is TGTGCCAGCAGTTTGGGCACCTTAGCGGGGGGTGACTACAATGAGCAGTTCTTC.

This sequence joins TRBV5-8 and TRBJ2-2, with D possibly matching TRBD2 (6 bases). From germline, CDR1 is SGHTS and CDR2 YDEGEE. There are 15 residues in the CDR3. Trimming took off 4 bases at V and 2 bases at J, with 12 bases between the two ends. CDR3 in amino acids: CASSIGTRNTGELFF. In DNA, the CDR3 is TGTGCCAGCAGCATCGGGACTCGTAACACCGGGGAGCTGTTTTTT.

This chain joins TRBV5-8 and TRBJ2-5; tentatively, D is TRBD2 (6 bases). Per the germline V gene, CDR1 is SGHTS and CDR2 is YDEGEE. The V gene lost 2 bases and the J gene lost 0 bases, with 8 bases spanning the gap. CDR3 size: 14 residues. The CDR3 sequence: CASSFGGYQETQYF. The DNA for the CDR3 is TGTGCCAGCAGCTTTGGGGGGTACCAAGAGACCCAGTACTTC.

The CDR3 is CASSTYGLDPYEQYF. The CDR3 DNA follows: TGTGCCAGCAGTACCTATGGACTAGACCCCTACGAGCAGTACTTC. The chain has TRBV5-6 and TRBJ2-7; 7 bases map to TRBD2. The length of the CDR3 is 15 residues. After removal of 5 bases from V and 2 bases from J, the junction contained 10 bases not matched to a gene. The V gene's germline CDR1 is SGHDT and CDR2 YYEEEE.

On this clone: This CDR3 is missing its conserved last phenylalanine or tryptophan, likely due to a read error. The limits of the CDR3 on the DNA are not certain, so only TCRdb's listed CDR3 is given. CDR3 sequence reads: CASSLGSRLPEGV. The gene calls are TRBV14 and TRBJ1-1. 13 amino acids form the CDR3, both terminal residues included. The germline V gene has CDR1 SGHDN and CDR2 FVKESK.

This clone was seen more than once but under ten times. The chain carries TRBV7-6 and TRBJ2-1; TRBD1 matches at 7 bases. Germline values: CDR1 SGHVS, CDR2 FNYEAQ. J was trimmed by 1 base and V by 5 bases; bases with no gene match: 11. This CDR3 contains 17 residues. The DNA for the CDR3 is TGTGCCAGCAGCCACCTGAGGACAGGCAGTTCCTACAATGAGCAGTTCTTC. Translation: CASSHLRTGSSYNEQFF.

The chain combines TRBV18 with TRBJ2-2; D unresolved. Per germline, CDR1 KGHSH and CDR2 LQKENI. V lost 4 bases to trimming and J lost 4 bases, with 10 bases between them. CDR3 size: 14 residues. The CDR3 DNA follows: TGTGCCAGCTCACTTGGGCAGTCCACCGGGGAGCTGTTTTTT. Translation gives CASSLGQSTGELFF. The variable domain in full, completed from reference TRBV18 and TRBJ2-2, reads NAGVMQNPRHLVRRRGQEARLRCSPMKGHSHVYWYRQLPEEGLKFMVYLQKENIIDESGMPKERFSAEFPKEGPSILRIQQVVRGDSAAYFCASSLGQSTGELFFGEGSRLTVL.